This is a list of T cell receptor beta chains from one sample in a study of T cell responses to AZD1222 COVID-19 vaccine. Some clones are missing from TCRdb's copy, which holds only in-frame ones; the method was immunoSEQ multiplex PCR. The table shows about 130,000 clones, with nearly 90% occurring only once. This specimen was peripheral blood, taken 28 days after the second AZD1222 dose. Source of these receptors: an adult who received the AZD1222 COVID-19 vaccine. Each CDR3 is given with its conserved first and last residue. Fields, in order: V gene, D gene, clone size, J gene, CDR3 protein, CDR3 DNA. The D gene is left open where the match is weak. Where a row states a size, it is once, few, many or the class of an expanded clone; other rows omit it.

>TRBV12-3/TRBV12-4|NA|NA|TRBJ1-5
CASSSEGNQPQHF
TGTGCCAGCAGTTCGGAAGGTAATCAGCCCCAGCATTTT
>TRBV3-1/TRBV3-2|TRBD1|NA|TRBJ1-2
CASSHRQGTNYGYTF
TGTGCCAGCAGCCATCGACAGGGGACTAACTATGGCTACACCTTC
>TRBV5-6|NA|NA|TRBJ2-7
CASSFSGEQYF
TGTGCCAGCAGCTTTAGTGGGGAGCAGTACTTC
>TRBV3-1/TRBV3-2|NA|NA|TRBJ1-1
CASSQVQNTEAFF
TGTGCCAGCAGCCAAGTCCAGAACACTGAAGCTTTCTTT
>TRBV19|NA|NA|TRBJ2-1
CASSKLGQIRFNEQFF
TGTGCCAGTAGTAAATTAGGCCAAATCAGGTTCAATGAGCAGTTCTTC
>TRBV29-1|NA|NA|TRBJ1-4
CSARDSGNEKLFF
TGCAGCGCTCGGGACTCGGGTAATGAAAAACTGTTTTTT
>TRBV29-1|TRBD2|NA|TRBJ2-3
CSVDPSRGADTQYF
TGCAGCGTTGATCCCTCCCGGGGGGCAGATACGCAGTATTTT
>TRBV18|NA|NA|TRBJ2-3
CASSPTHSDTDTQYF
TGTGCCAGCTCACCCACCCACAGCGACACAGATACGCAGTATTTT
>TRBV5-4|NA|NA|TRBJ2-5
CASSRRLSQETQYF
TGTGCCAGCAGCCGGAGGCTGTCACAAGAGACCCAGTACTTC
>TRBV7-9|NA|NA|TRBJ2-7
CASSTGALPPYEQYF
TGTGCCAGCAGTACGGGGGCCCTCCCGCCCTACGAGCAGTACTTC
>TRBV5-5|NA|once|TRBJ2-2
CASSPSQNTGELFF
TGTGCCAGCAGCCCAAGCCAGAACACCGGGGAGCTGTTTTTT
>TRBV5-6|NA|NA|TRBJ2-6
CASSLVGTVSSGANVLTF
TGTGCCAGCAGCTTGGTGGGCACTGTGAGCTCTGGGGCCAACGTCCTGACTTTC
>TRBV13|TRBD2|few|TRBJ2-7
CARVAGIPTYEQYF
TGTGCCAGGGTAGCGGGGATTCCGACCTACGAGCAGTACTTC
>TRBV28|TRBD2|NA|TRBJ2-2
CASSFLGLAGSNTGELFF
TGTGCCAGCAGTTTCCTCGGACTAGCGGGGAGCAACACCGGGGAGCTGTTTTTT
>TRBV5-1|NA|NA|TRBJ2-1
CASSFQDSYNEQFF
TGCGCCAGCAGCTTCCAGGACTCCTACAATGAGCAGTTCTTC
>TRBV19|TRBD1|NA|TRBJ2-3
CASSIFGTGGTDTQYF
TGTGCCAGTAGTATCTTCGGGACAGGGGGCACAGATACGCAGTATTTT
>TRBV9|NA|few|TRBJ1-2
CASSVVSGVGYTF
TGTGCCAGCAGCGTAGTCTCCGGGGTCGGCTACACCTTC
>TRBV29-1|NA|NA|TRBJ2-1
CSVGQSSYNEQFF
TGCAGCGTAGGACAGAGCTCCTACAATGAGCAGTTCTTC
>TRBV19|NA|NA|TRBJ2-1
CASSLMWTAGYNEQFF
TGTGCCAGTAGTCTGATGTGGACGGCAGGATACAATGAGCAGTTCTTC
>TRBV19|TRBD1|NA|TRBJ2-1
CASSGGDRGRGEQFF
TGTGCCAGTAGTGGGGGCGACAGGGGGCGTGGTGAGCAGTTCTTC
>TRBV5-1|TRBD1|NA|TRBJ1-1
CASSLGEGALLWDTEAFF
TGCGCCAGCAGCTTGGGGGAGGGGGCGTTGCTATGGGACACTGAAGCTTTCTTT
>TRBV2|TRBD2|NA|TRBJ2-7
CASSGGGTSGNSYEQYF
TGTGCCAGCAGTGGCGGAGGGACTAGCGGGAACTCCTACGAGCAGTACTTC
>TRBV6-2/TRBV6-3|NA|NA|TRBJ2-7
CASSSHSREQYF
TGTGCCAGCAGTTCACACAGCCGCGAGCAGTACTTC
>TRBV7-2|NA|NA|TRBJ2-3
CASSALVFTDTQYF
TGTGCCAGCAGCGCACTAGTATTCACAGATACGCAGTATTTT
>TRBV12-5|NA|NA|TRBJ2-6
CASGTNRGGSGANVLTF
TGTGCTAGTGGTACGAACAGGGGAGGCTCTGGGGCCAACGTCCTGACTTTC
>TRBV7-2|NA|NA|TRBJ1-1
CASSLQMNTEAFF
TGTGCCAGCAGCTTACAAATGAACACTGAAGCTTTCTTT
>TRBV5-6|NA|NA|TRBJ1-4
CASSPVRILGGSGEKLFF
TGTGCCAGCAGCCCGGTAAGGATATTGGGTGGAAGTGGTGAAAAACTGTTTTTT
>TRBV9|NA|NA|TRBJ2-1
CASSVGQIGGSYNEQFF
TGTGCCAGCAGCGTAGGTCAGATCGGGGGCTCCTACAATGAGCAGTTCTTC
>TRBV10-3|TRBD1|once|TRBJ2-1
CAISDGTGGDEQFF
TGTGCCATCAGTGATGGGACAGGAGGGGATGAGCAGTTCTTC
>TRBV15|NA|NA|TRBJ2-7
CATSPRGGVYEQYF
TGTGCCACCAGTCCCCGAGGTGGGGTCTACGAGCAGTACTTC
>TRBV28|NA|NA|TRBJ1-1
CASSPRGGWSTEAFF
TGTGCCAGCAGTCCACGGGGGGGGTGGAGCACTGAAGCTTTCTTT
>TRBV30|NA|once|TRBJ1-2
CAWSEYVGMYGYTF
TGTGCCTGGAGTGAATACGTTGGGATGTATGGCTACACCTTC
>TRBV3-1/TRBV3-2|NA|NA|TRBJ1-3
CASSWGNTIYF
TGTGCCAGTAGTTGGGGAAACACCATATATTTT